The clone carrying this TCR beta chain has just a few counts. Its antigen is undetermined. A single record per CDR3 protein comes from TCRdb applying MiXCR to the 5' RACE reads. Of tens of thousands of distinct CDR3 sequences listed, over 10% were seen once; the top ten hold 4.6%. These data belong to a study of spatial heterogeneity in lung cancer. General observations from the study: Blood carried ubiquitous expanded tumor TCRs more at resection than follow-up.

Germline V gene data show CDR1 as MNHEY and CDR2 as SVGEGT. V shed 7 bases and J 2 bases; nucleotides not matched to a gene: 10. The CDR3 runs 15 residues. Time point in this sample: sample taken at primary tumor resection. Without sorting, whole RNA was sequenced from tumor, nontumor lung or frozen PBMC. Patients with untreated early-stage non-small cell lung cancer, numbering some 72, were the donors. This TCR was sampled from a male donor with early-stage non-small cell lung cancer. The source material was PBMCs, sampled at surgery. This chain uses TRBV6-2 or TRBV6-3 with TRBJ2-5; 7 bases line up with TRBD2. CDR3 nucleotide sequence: TGTGCCAGCATGCCGAGGTTTAGCGGGCAAGAGACCCAGTACTTC. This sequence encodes CASMPRFSGQETQYF.